This T cell receptor (beta chain) was sequenced during a study of OX40 agonist ivuxolimab in advanced cancers. The method was immunoSEQ multiplex PCR; TCRdb's version includes in-frame clones alone and lacks a portion of them. The sample holds approximately 74,000 clones; around 85% are singletons and the top ten take approximately 2.2%. Germline CDR1 reads MNHEY; CDR2 reads SVGAGI. The V and J ends lost 2 bases and 3 bases respectively, with 10 bases between them. CDR3 length: 14 amino acids. The receptor's source is an adult with an advanced solid tumor such as melanoma, head and neck, liver or kidney cancer. The sequenced sample was CD4+ or CD8+ T cells sorted from blood, obtained in a trial of the OX40 agonist ivuxolimab. This chain connects TRBV6-5 to TRBJ1-2; tentative D call: TRBD1 (5 bases). The CDR3 region is CASSYRREDYGYTF. DNA for the CDR3: TGTGCCAGCAGTTACCGCAGGGAAGACTATGGCTACACCTTC.